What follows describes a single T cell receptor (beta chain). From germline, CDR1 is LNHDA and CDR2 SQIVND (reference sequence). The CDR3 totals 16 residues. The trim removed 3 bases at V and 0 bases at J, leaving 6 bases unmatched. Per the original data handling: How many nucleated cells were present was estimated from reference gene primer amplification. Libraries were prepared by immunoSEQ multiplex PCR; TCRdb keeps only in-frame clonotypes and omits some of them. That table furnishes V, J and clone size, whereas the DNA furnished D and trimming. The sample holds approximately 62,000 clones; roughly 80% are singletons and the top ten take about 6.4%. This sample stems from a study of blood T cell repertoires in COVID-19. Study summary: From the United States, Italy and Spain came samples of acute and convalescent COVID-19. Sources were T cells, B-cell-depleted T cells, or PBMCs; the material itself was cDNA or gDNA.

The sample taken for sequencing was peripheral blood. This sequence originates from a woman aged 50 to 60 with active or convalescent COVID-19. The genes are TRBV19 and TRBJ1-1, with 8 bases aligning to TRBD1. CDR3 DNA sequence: TGTGCCAGTAGTATCCATCGGACAGGGATGAACACTGAAGCTTTCTTT. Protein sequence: CASSIHRTGMNTEAFF.